This record concerns one T cell receptor (beta chain) sequence. This specimen comes from a study of blood T cell repertoires in COVID-19. About the study: The United States, Italy and Spain supplied acute and convalescent COVID-19 samples. T cells, B-cell-depleted T cells, or PBMCs supplied cDNA or gDNA.

Germline CDR1 and CDR2: SGHTA and FQGNSA. The length of the CDR3 is 15 residues. Trimming stripped 2 bases from V and 2 bases from J, with 12 bases between. This table comes from immunoSEQ multiplex PCR, and its TCRdb copy is limited to in-frame clones, with some not included. The repertoire holds tens of thousands of clones, with around 83% as singletons. The specimen sequenced was peripheral blood. This TCR was recovered from a human donor in a cohort sampled during active or convalescent COVID-19. The V and J genes are TRBV7-2 and TRBJ2-5; weak D call: TRBD1 (5 bases). The CDR3 sequence is CASSLPPQGQETQYF. The DNA of the CDR3 is TGTGCCAGCAGCTTACCCCCCCAGGGACAAGAGACCCAGTACTTC.